Described below is a single T cell receptor beta chain sequence and its context. The data belong to a study of blood T cell repertoires in COVID-19. The overall study: The origin of the acute and convalescent COVID-19 samples was the United States, Italy and Spain.

The germline V gene has CDR1 MDHEN and CDR2 SYDVKM. The CDR3 is made up of 15 amino acids. Trimming removed 0 bases from V and 1 base from J, with 9 bases in between. As processed by the authors: Estimated nucleated cell counts came from reference gene primer amplification. Repertoires were generated with immunoSEQ multiplex PCR, while TCRdb's copy carries only in-frame clones and drops some. V and J calls plus clone size are reproduced from that table; the DNA served to infer D and trimming. This table has approximately 300,000 clones, roughly 86% appearing once. This sequence was found in a woman in her 30s with COVID-19, enrolled during active disease. The J gene is TRBJ1-1, the V gene TRBV28; D is ambiguous. Sequencing was carried out using peripheral blood. In nucleotides, the CDR3 is TGTGCCAGCAGTTTATGGGCCGGCGGGAACACTGAAGCTTTCTTT. Its protein is CASSLWAGGNTEAFF.